These 7 T cell receptor beta chains were all obtained from the same sample, sequenced in a study of blood T cell repertoires in COVID-19. Sequencing was performed with immunoSEQ multiplex PCR; in TCRdb, only in-frame clones are kept and a portion is missing. This table holds about 270,000 clones, 82% found once. Sequencing used peripheral blood. All receptors come from a woman between 18 and 29 years old with acute or convalescent COVID-19.

The chain is built from TRBV27 and TRBJ2-6; tentatively, D is TRBD2 (5 bases). The CDR3 contains 16 residues. The V end lost 6 bases, the J end lost 0 bases, and 12 bases lay between the germline ends. Germline CDR1 and CDR2: MNHEY and SMNVEV (reference sequence). The CDR3 region is CASSLMGSSGANVLTF. The CDR3 DNA sequence: TGTGCCAGCAGCCTTATGGGGAGCTCTGGGGCCAACGTCCTGACTTTC.

The chain recombines TRBV24-1 with TRBJ2-3; 8 positions match TRBD1. The CDR3 is 18 amino acids. V was clipped by 3 bases and J by 3 bases; unmatched bases: 13. Germline V gives CDR1 KGHDR, CDR2 SFDVKD. The CDR3 loop reads CATSDTQSRTGRTDTQYF. The CDR3 DNA reads TGTGCCACCAGTGATACCCAATCGAGGACAGGGAGGACAGATACGCAGTATTTT.

This clone has just one count. The V call is TRBV19, the J call TRBJ1-5; D is unclear. This CDR3 is built from 16 residues. Germline-derived CDR1 and CDR2 are LNHDA and SQIVND (reference sequence). V lost 5 bases, J lost 0 bases, and 14 bases lay in between. The CDR3 coding sequence is TGTGCCAGTAGTGCCTCCAGATTCCCTAGCAATCAGCCCCAGCATTTT. Translation gives CASSASRFPSNQPQHF.

This clone was observed a handful of times. V usage is TRBV7-2 and J usage is TRBJ1-2, with 9 bases matching TRBD1. The length of the CDR3 is 14 residues. The V gene's germline CDR1 is SGHTA and CDR2 FQGNSA. After removal of 6 bases from V and 2 bases from J, the junction contained 4 bases not matched to a gene. The CDR3 loop is CASRQGQGNYGYTF. The CDR3 DNA reads as TGTGCCAGCAGACAAGGACAGGGGAACTATGGCTACACCTTC.

This chain joins TRBV7-2 and TRBJ2-6; possibly TRBD1 for D (7 bases). Germline CDR1 is SGHTA and CDR2 is FQGNSA. V lost 2 bases and J 0 bases, leaving 14 bases between the germline ends. This CDR3 contains 18 residues. The CDR3 bases are TGTGCCAGCAGCTTACGATGGCAGGGGGGCTCTGGGGCCAACGTCCTGACTTTC. Amino acid sequence: CASSLRWQGGSGANVLTF.

In this sample, this clone turned up a few times. The chain joins TRBV27 to TRBJ2-7, with D maybe TRBD1 (6 bases). The CDR3 is 14 residues long. V lost 0 bases, J lost 1 base, and 7 bases lay in between. Germline values: CDR1 MNHEY, CDR2 SMNVEV (reference sequence). This chain's CDR3 is CASSLSTGSYEQYF. CDR3 DNA: TGTGCCAGCAGTTTATCAACAGGGTCCTACGAGCAGTACTTC.

The chain couples TRBV3-1 (or the pseudogene TRBV3-2) to TRBJ2-1; 8 bases match TRBD2. CDR1 is LGHDT and CDR2 is YNNKEL in the germline V gene (reference sequence). This CDR3 comprises 15 residues. The V gene end was trimmed by 0 bases and the J gene end by 6 bases; junction bases not matched to a gene: 4. Written as DNA, the CDR3 is TGTGCCAGCAGCCAAGACGGGCTAGCGGGCAATGAGCAGTTCTTC. This codes for CASSQDGLAGNEQFF.